One and the same sample provided the 19 T cell receptor beta chains below, sequenced in a study of regulatory T cells in long-lasting Graves disease. Regarding time point: newly diagnosed GD, antithyroid drugs for less than 3 months. PBMCs were the source of the RNA used for TCR sequencing. CDR3 regions were amplified by Arm-PCR using iRepertoire HTBI primers to build TCR beta libraries. TCRdb re-derived calls from the multiplex PCR reads in MiXCR, one entry per CDR3 protein. The sample consists of more than 400,000 distinct CDR3 sequences, less than 20% of them appearing once. These sequences were also reported in another study, on T cells in Graves' hyperthyroidism and ophthalmopathy.

The sample consisted of peripheral blood mononuclear cells (PBMCs), taken at new diagnosis, from a patient treated with antithyroid drugs. These receptors all stem from a woman younger than 45 with Graves disease.

The rearrangement joins TRBV6-1 to TRBJ1-4; the match to TRBD1 covers 7 bases. From germline, CDR1 is MNHNS and CDR2 SASEGT. V shed 5 bases and J 8 bases; nucleotides not matched to a gene: 8. The CDR3 runs to 14 residues. The CDR3 loop is CASSTYRDSEKLFF. DNA for the CDR3: TGTGCCAGCAGTACGTACCGGGACAGCGAAAAACTGTTTTTT.

This clonotype occurred a few times. The V gene is TRBV3-1, the J gene TRBJ2-1; TRBD1 matches at 8 bases. The CDR3 consists of 15 residues. J was trimmed by 6 bases and V by 1 base; bases with no gene match: 5. Per the germline V gene, CDR1 is LGHDT and CDR2 is YNNKEL (reference sequence). The CDR3 is CASSQGQGAINEQFF. The CDR3 nucleotides read TGTGCCAGCAGCCAAGGCCAGGGGGCAATCAATGAGCAGTTCTTC.

Ten or more counts support this clonotype. The genes are TRBV28 and TRBJ2-5; 8 nucleotides line up with TRBD1. The CDR3 totals 15 residues. V lost 3 bases and J lost 4; bases outside the gene matches: 7. Germline-derived CDR1 and CDR2 are MDHEN and SYDVKM. This CDR3 is CASSFSSDRGETQYF. The CDR3 DNA reads as TGTGCCAGCAGTTTCTCCTCAGACAGGGGAGAGACCCAGTACTTC.

This clonotype was detected ten times or more. The CDR3 loop is CASSAGLSSYNEQFF. CDR3 coding DNA: TGTGCCAGCAGCGCGGGACTAAGCTCCTACAATGAGCAGTTCTTC. V gene TRBV9 combines with J gene TRBJ2-1; TRBD2 aligns across 7 bases. The J segment lost 0 bases and the V segment lost 3 bases, leaving 3 bases of the junction unmatched. Per the germline V gene, CDR1 is SGDLS and CDR2 is YYNGEE. CDR3 size: 15 residues.

For this clonotype: This clone may be a read error of a much larger clone one base away. The rearrangement links TRBV30 to TRBJ2-2; a possible D gene is TRBD2 (5 bases). The CDR3 totals 14 residues. Per the germline V gene, CDR1 is GTSNPN and CDR2 is SVGIG (reference sequence). CDR3 nucleotide sequence: TGTGCCTGGAGCGTCGGTGGGCTCACCGGGGAGCCGTTTTTT. Its protein is CAWSVGGLTGEPFF.

This clonotype was counted at least ten times. The gene calls are TRBV3-1 and TRBJ2-3, with D perhaps TRBD1 (6 bases). Trimming shortened V by 3 bases and J by 5 bases, and 18 bases separated the two germline ends. CDR1 and CDR2 (germline): LGHDT, YNNKEL (reference sequence). The CDR3 has 16 residues. The CDR3: CASSQEYPQGKDTQYF. CDR3 nucleotide sequence: TGTGCCAGCAGCCAGGAATACCCTCAGGGGAAAGATACGCAGTATTTT.

In this sample, this clonotype turned up many times. The chain joins TRBV3-1 to TRBJ2-7, with no clear D. The CDR3 runs to 12 residues. Germline V gene sequence: CDR1 LGHDT, CDR2 YNNKEL (reference sequence). Trimming left V 1 base short and J 6 bases short, with 7 bases between. The CDR3 reads CASSQGLGEQYF. The CDR3 DNA sequence: TGTGCCAGCAGCCAAGGTCTTGGCGAGCAGTACTTC.

Turning to this clonotype: This may stem from a read error, because a much larger clone lies one nucleotide away. The chain couples TRBV5-5 to TRBJ2-1; D perhaps matches TRBD2 (6 bases). The germline V gene encodes CDR1 SGHKS and CDR2 YYEKEE (reference sequence). This CDR3 spans 12 amino acids. The CDR3 region is CASSRGNNEQLF. CDR3 in DNA: TGTGCCAGCAGCCGGGGGAACAATGAGCAGCTCTTC.

This clonotype has at least ten counts. This chain uses TRBV7-8 with TRBJ1-1; D gene unclear. V lost 5 bases, J lost 1 base, and 23 bases lay in between. This CDR3 has 18 amino acids. The germline CDR1 and CDR2 sequences are SGHVS and FQNEAQ. CDR3 bases: TGTGCCAGCAGCGTTCCTTTGGGCCGTAGTAGTACGAACACTGAAGCTTTCTTT. It codes for CASSVPLGRSSTNTEAFF.

This clonotype appeared many times. The chain employs TRBV28 and TRBJ1-2; D is uncertain. The CDR3 sequence is 13 residues long. V lost 2 bases, J lost 7 bases, and 11 bases lay in between. CDR1 is MDHEN and CDR2 is SYDVKM in the germline V gene. CDR3 loop: CASSLPRIGGYTF. The DNA of the CDR3 is TGTGCCAGCAGTTTACCAAGGATCGGTGGCTACACCTTC.

This clonotype was seen repeatedly, ten times or more. The chain carries TRBV5-5 and TRBJ1-1, with TRBD1 matching 7 bases. The J segment lost 5 bases and the V segment lost 5 bases, leaving 9 bases of the junction unmatched. Germline loops: CDR1 SGHKS, CDR2 YYEKEE (reference sequence). The CDR3 has 14 amino acids. DNA for the CDR3: TGTGCCAGCAGGGTAGGAAGGGGGCGGACTGAAGCTTTCTTT. Translation: CASRVGRGRTEAFF.

This chain links TRBV7-9 with TRBJ2-5; weak D call: TRBD2 (6 bases). The germline V gene encodes CDR1 SEHNR and CDR2 FQNEAQ (reference sequence). The CDR3 has 14 amino acids. V lost 1 base and J lost 6, with 12 bases in between. CDR3: CASSLGGEKQTQYF. The CDR3 bases are TGTGCCAGCAGCTTAGGCGGGGAGAAACAGACCCAGTACTTC.

This clonotype was seen at least ten times. The V gene is TRBV7-9, the J gene TRBJ2-1; 14 nucleotides line up with TRBD2. Trimming took 6 bases from V and 10 from J; bases not matched to a gene: 8. In germline, CDR1 is SEHNR, CDR2 FQNEAQ (reference sequence). The CDR3 spans 15 residues. CDR3 in DNA: TGTGCCAGCAGGGCCGGGACTAGCGGGAGCGGGGAGCAGTTCTTC. Its protein is CASRAGTSGSGEQFF. Filled out from reference TRBV7-9 and TRBJ2-1, the complete variable domain reads DTGVSQNPRHKITKRGQNVTFRCDPISEHNRLYWYRQTLGQGPEFLTYFQNEAQLEKSRLLSDRFSAERPKGSFSTLEIQRTEQGDSAMYLCASRAGTSGSGEQFFGPGTRLTVL.

In this sample, this clonotype turned up many times. This rearrangement joins TRBV20-1 to TRBJ2-1, with 9 nucleotides matching TRBD2. The V segment lost 0 bases and the J segment 4 bases; nucleotides outside the gene matches: 4. The CDR3 is made up of 15 amino acids. From germline, CDR1 is DFQATT and CDR2 SNEGSKA (reference sequence). In DNA, the CDR3 is TGCAGTGCTAGAGACCGACTAGCGGTTTACAATGAGCAGTTCTTC. Translating gives CSARDRLAVYNEQFF.

The chain recombines TRBV7-8 with TRBJ1-2, with a tentative D call TRBD1 (5 bases). From germline, CDR1 is SGHVS and CDR2 FQNEAQ. The CDR3 spans 13 residues. V was clipped by 4 bases and J by 8 bases, with 14 bases between them. The CDR3 protein is CASSSQGVGGYTF. Here the CDR3 DNA reads TGTGCCAGCAGCTCCCAGGGAGTGGGAGGCTACACCTTC.

This clonotype has ten or more counts. CDR3 in amino acids: CASSLGYLGLYEQYF. The CDR3 nucleotides are TGTGCCAGCAGCTTAGGGTATTTGGGGTTGTACGAGCAGTACTTC. This sequence joins TRBV11-2 and TRBJ2-7; D is unresolved. The V and J ends lost 1 base and 4 bases respectively, with 14 bases between them. This CDR3 region has 15 residues. Germline V gene lookup returns CDR1 SGHAT and CDR2 FQNNGV.

This clonotype was counted at least ten times. The rearrangement links TRBV7-9 to TRBJ1-4; D is unclear. V was cut by 2 bases and J by 0 bases, with 19 bases left in between. CDR3 length: 19 amino acids. CDR1 and CDR2 from the germline V gene are SEHNR and FQNEAQ (reference sequence). Written as DNA, the CDR3 is TGTGCCAGCAGCTTATTTTTCGGCGGACTGCCGGCAACTAATGAAAAACTGTTTTTT. Encoded protein: CASSLFFGGLPATNEKLFF.

This clonotype has a count of ten or more. This CDR3 reads CASSRGWGPNTEAFF. CDR3 coding DNA: TGTGCCAGCAGTCGGGGGTGGGGCCCGAACACTGAAGCTTTCTTT. The chain is built from TRBV6-1 and TRBJ1-1; possibly TRBD1 for D (5 bases). There are 15 residues in the CDR3. V lost 5 bases to trimming and J lost 1 base, with 14 bases between them. Germline CDR1 reads MNHNS; CDR2 reads SASEGT.

This clonotype occurred a few times. The rearrangement links TRBV10-3 to TRBJ2-3, with TRBD2 identical over 13 bases. The CDR3 totals 17 residues. Germline V lookup: CDR1 ENHRY, CDR2 SYGVKD. With 7 bases clipped from V and 5 bases from J, the junction kept 12 bases outside the gene matches. CDR3 bases: TGTGCCATCACCCCCACTCAGACTAGCGGGAGGTTAGATACGCAGTATTTT. This translates into CAITPTQTSGRLDTQYF.